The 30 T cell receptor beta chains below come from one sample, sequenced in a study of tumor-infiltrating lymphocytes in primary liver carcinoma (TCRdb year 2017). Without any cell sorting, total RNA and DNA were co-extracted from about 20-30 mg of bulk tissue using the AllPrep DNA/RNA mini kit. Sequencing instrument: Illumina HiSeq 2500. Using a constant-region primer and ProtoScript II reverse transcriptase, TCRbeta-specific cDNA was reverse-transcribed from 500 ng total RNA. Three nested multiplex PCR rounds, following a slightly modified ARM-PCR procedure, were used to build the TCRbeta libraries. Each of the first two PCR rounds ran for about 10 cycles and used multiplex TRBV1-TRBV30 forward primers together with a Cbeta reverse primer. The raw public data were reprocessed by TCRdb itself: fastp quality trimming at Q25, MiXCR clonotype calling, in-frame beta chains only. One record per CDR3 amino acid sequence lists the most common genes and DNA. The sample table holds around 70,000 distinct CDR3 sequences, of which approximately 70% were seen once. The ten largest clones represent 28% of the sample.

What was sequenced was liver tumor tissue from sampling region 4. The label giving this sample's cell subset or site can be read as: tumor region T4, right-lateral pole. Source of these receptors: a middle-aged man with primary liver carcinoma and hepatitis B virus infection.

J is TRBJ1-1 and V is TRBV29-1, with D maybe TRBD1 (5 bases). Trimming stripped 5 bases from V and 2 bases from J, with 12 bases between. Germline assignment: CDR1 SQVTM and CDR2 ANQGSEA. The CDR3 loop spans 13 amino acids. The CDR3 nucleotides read TGCAGCGTTCTACAGGCCTTTAACACTGAAGCTTTCTTT. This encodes CSVLQAFNTEAFF.

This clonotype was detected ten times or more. The CDR3 spells CAISDSNQPQHF. CDR3 DNA: TGTGCCATCAGTGACAGCAATCAGCCCCAGCATTTT. The chain combines TRBV10-3 with TRBJ1-5; no definite D call. V lost 3 bases and J 1 base, leaving 1 base between the germline ends. The CDR3 runs 12 residues. Germline V gives CDR1 ENHRY, CDR2 SYGVKD.

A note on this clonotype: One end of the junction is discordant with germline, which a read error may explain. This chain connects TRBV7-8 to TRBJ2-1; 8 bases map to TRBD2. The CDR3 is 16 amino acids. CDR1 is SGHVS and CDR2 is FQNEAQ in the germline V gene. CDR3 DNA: TGTGCCAGCAGCTTAGAACGGGAGGGTATTTACAACGAGCTGTTCTTC. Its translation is CASSLEREGIYNELFF.

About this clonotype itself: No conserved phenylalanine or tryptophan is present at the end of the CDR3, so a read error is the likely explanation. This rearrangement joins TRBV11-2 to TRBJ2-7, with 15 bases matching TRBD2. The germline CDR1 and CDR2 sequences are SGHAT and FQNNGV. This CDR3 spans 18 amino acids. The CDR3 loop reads CASSLSIGLAGGGYEQYI. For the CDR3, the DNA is TGCGCCAGCAGCTTATCCATTGGACTAGCGGGAGGGGGGTACGAGCAGTACATC.

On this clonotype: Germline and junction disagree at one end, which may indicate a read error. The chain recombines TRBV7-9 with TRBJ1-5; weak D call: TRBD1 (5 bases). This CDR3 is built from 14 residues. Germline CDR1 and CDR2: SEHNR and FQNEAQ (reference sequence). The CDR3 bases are TGTGCCAGCAGCCCCGGGGGGAACAATGAGCCCCAGCTTTTT. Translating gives CASSPGGNNEPQLF.

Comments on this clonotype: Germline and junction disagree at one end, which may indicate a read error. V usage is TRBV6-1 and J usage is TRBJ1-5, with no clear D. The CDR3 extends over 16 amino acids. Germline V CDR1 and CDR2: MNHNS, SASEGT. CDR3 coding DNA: TGTGCCAGCAATGAAACTACACCCGATAGCAATCAGCTCCAACATTTT. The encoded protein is CASNETTPDSNQLQHF.

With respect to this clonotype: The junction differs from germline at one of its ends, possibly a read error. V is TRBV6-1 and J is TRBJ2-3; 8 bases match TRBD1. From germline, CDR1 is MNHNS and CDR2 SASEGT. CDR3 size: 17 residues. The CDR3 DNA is TGTGACAGCAGTGCCGGACAGGGAATAGCAAGGATAGATACGCAGTATTTT. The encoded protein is CDSSAGQGIARIDTQYF.

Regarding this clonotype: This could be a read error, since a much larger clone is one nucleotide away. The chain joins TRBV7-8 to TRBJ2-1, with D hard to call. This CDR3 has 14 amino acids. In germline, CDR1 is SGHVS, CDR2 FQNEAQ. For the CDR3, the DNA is TGTGCCAGCAGCTTAGCGCGTCAGGCGGATGAGCGGTTCTTC. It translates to CASSLARQADERFF.

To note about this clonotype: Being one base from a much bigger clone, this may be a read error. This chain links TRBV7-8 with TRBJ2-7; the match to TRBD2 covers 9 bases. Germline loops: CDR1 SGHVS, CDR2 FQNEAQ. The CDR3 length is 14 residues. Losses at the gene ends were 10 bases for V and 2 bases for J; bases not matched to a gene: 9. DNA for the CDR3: TGTGCCATCAGTCCCCTAGCGGGACCCTACGAGCAGTACTTC. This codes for CAISPLAGPYEQYF.

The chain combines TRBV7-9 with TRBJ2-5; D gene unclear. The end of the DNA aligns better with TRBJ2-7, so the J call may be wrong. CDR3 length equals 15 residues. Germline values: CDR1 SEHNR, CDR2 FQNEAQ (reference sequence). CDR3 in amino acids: CASSLEGPLSYEQYV. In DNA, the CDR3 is TGTGCCAGCAGCCTAGAAGGGCCCTTATCCTACGAGCAGTACGTC.

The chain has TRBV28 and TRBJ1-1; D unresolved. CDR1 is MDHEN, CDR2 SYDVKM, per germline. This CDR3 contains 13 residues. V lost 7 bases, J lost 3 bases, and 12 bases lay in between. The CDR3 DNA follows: TGTGCCAGCAACGATAACATGGACACTGAAGCTTTCTTT. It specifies CASNDNMDTEAFF.

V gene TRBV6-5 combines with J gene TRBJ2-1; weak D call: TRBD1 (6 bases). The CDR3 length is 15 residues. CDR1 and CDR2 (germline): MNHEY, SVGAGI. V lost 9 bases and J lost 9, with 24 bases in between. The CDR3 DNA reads TGTGCCAGAAGTCCACTAGATCCCCCGGACAGTGAGCAGTTCTTC. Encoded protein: CARSPLDPPDSEQFF.

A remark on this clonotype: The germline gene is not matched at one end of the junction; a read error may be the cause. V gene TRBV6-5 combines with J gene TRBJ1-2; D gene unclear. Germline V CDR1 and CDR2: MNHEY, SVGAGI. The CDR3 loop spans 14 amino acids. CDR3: CASSPSRYSYVYTF. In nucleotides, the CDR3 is TGTGCCAGCAGCCCCTCAAGATACAGCTATGTCTACACCTTC.

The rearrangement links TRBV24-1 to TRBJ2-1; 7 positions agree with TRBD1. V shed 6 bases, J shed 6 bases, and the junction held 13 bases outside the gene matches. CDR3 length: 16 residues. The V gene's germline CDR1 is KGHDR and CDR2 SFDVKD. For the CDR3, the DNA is TGTGCCACCAGTCATCCGAGGACAGGAGCACGCAATGAGCAGTTCTTC. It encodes CATSHPRTGARNEQFF.

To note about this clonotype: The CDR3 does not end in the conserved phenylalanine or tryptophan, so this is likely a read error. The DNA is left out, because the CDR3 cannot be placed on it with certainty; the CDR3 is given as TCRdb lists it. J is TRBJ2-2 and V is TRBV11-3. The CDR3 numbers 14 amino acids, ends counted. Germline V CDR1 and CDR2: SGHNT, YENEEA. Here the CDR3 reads CASNLNMIGGELLY.

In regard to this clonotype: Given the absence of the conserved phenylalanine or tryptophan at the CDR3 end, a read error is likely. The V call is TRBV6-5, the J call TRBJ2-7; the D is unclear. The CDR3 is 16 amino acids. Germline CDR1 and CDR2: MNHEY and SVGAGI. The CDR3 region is CACSYSHTRPVYEQYL. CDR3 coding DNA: TGTGCCTGCAGTTACTCCCACACTCGACCCGTCTACGAGCAGTACTTG.

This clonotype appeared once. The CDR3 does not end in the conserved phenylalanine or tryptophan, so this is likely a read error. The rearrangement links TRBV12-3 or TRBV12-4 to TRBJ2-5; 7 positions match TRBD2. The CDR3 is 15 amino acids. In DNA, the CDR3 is TGTGTCAGCAGTAGTGGGGGGGGTTGGGAAGAGACCCAGTACTTA. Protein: CVSSSGGGWEETQYL.

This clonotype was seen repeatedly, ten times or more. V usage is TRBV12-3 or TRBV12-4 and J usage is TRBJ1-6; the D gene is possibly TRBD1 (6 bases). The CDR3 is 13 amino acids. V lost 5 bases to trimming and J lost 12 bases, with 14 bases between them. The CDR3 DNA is TGTGCCAGCAGTCAACAGGGATGGGAACCCCTCCACTTT. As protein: CASSQQGWEPLHF.

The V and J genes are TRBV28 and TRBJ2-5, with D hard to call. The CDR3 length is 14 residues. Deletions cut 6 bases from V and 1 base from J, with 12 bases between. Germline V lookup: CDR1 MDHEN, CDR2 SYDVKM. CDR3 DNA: TGTGCCAGCAGCTTCCGTACAGTCCAAGAGACCCAGTACTTC. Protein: CASSFRTVQETQYF.

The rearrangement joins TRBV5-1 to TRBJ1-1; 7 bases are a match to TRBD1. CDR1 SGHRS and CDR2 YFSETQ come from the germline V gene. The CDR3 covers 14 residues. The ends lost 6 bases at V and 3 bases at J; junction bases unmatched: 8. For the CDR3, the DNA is TGCGCCAGCAAGAGGACAGGTGGGGACACTGAAGCTTTCTTT. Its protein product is CASKRTGGDTEAFF.

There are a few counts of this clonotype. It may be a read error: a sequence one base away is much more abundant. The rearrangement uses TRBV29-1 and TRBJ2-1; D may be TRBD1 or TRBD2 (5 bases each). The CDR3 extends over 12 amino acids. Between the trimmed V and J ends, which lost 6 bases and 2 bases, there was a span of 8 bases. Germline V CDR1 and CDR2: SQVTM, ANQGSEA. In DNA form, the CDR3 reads TGCAGCGTCTTGGGACCCTACAATGAGCAGTTCTTC. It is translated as CSVLGPYNEQFF.

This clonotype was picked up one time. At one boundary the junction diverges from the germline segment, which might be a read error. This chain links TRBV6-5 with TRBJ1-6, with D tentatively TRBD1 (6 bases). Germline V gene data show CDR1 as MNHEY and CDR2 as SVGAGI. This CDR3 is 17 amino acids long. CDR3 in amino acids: CASSPTHGTFYNSPVHF. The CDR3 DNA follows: TGTGCCAGCAGTCCCACGCATGGGACATTTTATAATTCACCCGTCCACTTT.

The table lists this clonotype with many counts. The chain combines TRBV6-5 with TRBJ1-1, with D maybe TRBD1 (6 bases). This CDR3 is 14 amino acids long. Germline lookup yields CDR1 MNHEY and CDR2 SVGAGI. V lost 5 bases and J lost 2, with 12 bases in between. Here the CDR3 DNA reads TGTGCCAGCAGTAGATCCGGGACAAACACTGAAGCTTTCTTT. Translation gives CASSRSGTNTEAFF.

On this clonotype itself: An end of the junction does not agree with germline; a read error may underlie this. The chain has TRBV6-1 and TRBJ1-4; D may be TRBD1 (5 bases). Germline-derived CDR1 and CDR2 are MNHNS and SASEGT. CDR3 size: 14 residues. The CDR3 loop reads CTISGEGANEKLFF. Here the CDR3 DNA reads TGTACCATCAGTGGGGAAGGGGCGAATGAGAAACTGTTTTTT.

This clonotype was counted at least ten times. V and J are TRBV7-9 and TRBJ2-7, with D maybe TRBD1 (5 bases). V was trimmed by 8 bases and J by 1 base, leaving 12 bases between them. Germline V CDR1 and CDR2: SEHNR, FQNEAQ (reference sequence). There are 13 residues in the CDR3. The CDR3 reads CASQLQGSYEQYF. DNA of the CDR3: TGTGCCAGCCAGCTTCAGGGTTCCTACGAGCAGTACTTC.

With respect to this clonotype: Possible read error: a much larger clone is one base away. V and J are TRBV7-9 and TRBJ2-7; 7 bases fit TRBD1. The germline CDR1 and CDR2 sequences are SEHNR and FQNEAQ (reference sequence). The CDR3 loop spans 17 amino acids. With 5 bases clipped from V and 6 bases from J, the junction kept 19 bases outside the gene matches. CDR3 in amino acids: CASSTRTGKVPGPEQYF. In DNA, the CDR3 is TGTGCCAGCAGCACCCGGACAGGAAAGGTGCCTGGCCCCGAGCAGTACTTC.

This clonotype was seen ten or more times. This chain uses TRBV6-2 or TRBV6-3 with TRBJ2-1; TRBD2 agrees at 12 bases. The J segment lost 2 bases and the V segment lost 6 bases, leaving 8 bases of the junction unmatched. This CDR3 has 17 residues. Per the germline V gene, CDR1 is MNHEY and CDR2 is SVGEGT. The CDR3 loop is CASRAGLAGGTYNEQFF. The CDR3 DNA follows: TGTGCCAGCAGGGCGGGGCTAGCGGGAGGGACCTACAATGAGCAGTTCTTC.

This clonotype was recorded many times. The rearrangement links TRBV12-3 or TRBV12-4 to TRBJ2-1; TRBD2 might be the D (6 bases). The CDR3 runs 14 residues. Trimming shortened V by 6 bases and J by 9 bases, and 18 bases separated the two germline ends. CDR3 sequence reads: CASSTRDSDGEQFF. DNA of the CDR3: TGTGCCAGCAGCACCCGGGACTCTGACGGTGAGCAGTTCTTC.

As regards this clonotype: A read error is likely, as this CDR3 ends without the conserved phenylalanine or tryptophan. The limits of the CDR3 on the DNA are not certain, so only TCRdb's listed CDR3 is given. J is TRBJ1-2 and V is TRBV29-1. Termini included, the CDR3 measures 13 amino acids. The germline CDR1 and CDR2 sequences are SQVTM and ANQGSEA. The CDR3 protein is CSVVASTNYGYTL.

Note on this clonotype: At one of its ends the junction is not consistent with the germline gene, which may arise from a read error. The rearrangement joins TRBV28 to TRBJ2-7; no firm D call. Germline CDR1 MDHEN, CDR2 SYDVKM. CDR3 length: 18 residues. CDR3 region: CASSFGDPNFPITYVQYF. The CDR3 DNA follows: TGTGCCAGCAGTTTCGGAGACCCTAACTTCCCGATTACTTACGTGCAGTACTTC.